These 5 T cell receptor beta chains originate from one sample sequenced in a study of identical twins. TCRdb passed the 5' RACE reads through MiXCR, listing each CDR3 protein once. The table has around 280,000 distinct CDR3 sequences, about 8.9% seen once. In addition, the sample was reused for a study of yellow fever vaccine responses in identical twins.

Source material: memory (CD45RO+) T cells sorted from blood. Every receptor here comes from a woman in her late teens or twenties in good health.

This clonotype appeared a few times. This chain links TRBV3-1 with TRBJ2-1; 7 nucleotides line up with TRBD2. CDR3 length: 15 amino acids. Trimming took 10 bases from V and 7 from J; bases not matched to a gene: 16. Germline CDR1 reads LGHDT; CDR2 reads YNNKEL (reference sequence). CDR3 amino acids: CATSQGLGEGNEQFF. In nucleotides, the CDR3 is TGTGCCACCTCCCAAGGGCTAGGGGAGGGGAATGAGCAGTTCTTC.

In regard to this clonotype: Possible read error: a much larger clone is one base away. The rearrangement links TRBV12-3 or TRBV12-4 to TRBJ2-3; the match to TRBD2 covers 7 bases. The CDR3 totals 13 residues. After removal of 5 bases from V and 8 bases from J, the junction contained 7 bases not matched to a gene. CDR3 amino acids: CASSVWGGGTQYF. DNA of the CDR3: TGTGCCAGCAGTGTCTGGGGCGGGGGTACGCAGTATTTT.

Ten or more counts support this clonotype. This rearrangement joins TRBV2 to TRBJ2-5; D is undetermined. This CDR3 spans 16 amino acids. Trimming removed 6 bases from V and 2 bases from J, with 19 bases in between. CDR1 is SNHLY, CDR2 FYNNEI, per germline. This CDR3 is CASSPLIRAKQETQYF. The CDR3 DNA reads TGTGCCAGCAGCCCCCTGATCCGAGCGAAGCAAGAGACCCAGTACTTC.

Details on this clonotype: This may be a read error: a much more frequent sequence differs by one nucleotide. This chain uses TRBV27 with TRBJ2-7; TRBD2 aligns across 7 bases. There are 15 residues in the CDR3. In germline, CDR1 is MNHEY, CDR2 SMNVEV (reference sequence). With V trimmed by 4 bases and J by 2 bases, 8 bases remained unmatched. The CDR3 sequence: CASSWKSGVPYEQYF. In DNA, the CDR3 is TGTGCCAGCAGTTGGAAAAGCGGGGTCCCCTACGAGCAGTACTTC.

This clonotype was recorded many times. V is TRBV28 and J is TRBJ1-2, with a tentative D call TRBD1 (5 bases). CDR1 and CDR2 from the germline V gene are MDHEN and SYDVKM. The CDR3 spans 13 residues. With 3 bases removed from V and 7 bases from J, the gap between germline ends came to 12 bases. CDR3 nucleotides: TGTGCCAGCAGTTTTTCGGGGCTGAGTGGCTACACCTTC. It codes for CASSFSGLSGYTF.